The following is a TCR beta chain sequence with its context. What it binds is not known. The CDR3 sequence is 14 residues long. Per germline, CDR1 MDHEN and CDR2 SYDVKM. The germline V and J ends were trimmed by 2 bases and 2 bases, with 9 bases remaining between them. Sequenced by immunoSEQ multiplex PCR; TCRdb stores in-frame clones only, minus some. The sample consists of roughly 7,100 clones, over 80% of them appearing once. This specimen belongs to a study of neoadjuvant nivolumab and ipilimumab in lung cancer. Broader study findings: From pretherapy to surgery, tumor richness and clonality rose with dual therapy. TCR sequencing covered a small number of samples.

V is TRBV28 and J is TRBJ2-5; tentatively, D is TRBD1 (5 bases). Sequenced material: tumor tissue, taken after neoadjuvant nivolumab, alone or with ipilimumab, at or shortly before surgery. This TCR derives from an adult with non-small cell lung cancer. Here the CDR3 reads CASSLPGHQETQYF. The DNA of the CDR3 is TGTGCCAGCAGTTTACCAGGGCATCAAGAGACCCAGTACTTC.